This T cell receptor beta chain stems from a study of cytomegalovirus exposure and HLA in healthy donors. In the PCR, 60 Vbeta and 13 Jbeta primers were used. The method was immunoSEQ multiplex PCR; TCRdb's version includes in-frame clones alone and lacks a portion of them. In the table there are 200,000 or so clones, around four fifths of which are singletons. The clonotype comes from a boy between 2 and 10 years old in good health and CMV-seronegative. The sequencing input was PBMCs.

CDR3 in amino acids: CAWSGDRTYEQYF. The CDR3 DNA follows: TGTGCCTGGAGTGGGGACAGGACCTACGAGCAGTACTTC. The chain uses TRBV30 and TRBJ2-7; TRBD1 aligns across 8 bases. The J segment lost 2 bases and the V segment lost 1 base, leaving 1 base of the junction unmatched. Germline V CDR1 and CDR2: GTSNPN, SVGIG (reference sequence). CDR3 length equals 13 residues.